Listed below are T cell receptor beta chains from one sample, sequenced in a study of control samples from healthy donors and cancer patients. Sequencing used immunoSEQ multiplex PCR; TCRdb keeps in-frame clones, though not all of them. Here the sample spans roughly 190,000 clones, 90% to 95% being singletons. The sample consisted of blood. All receptors come from a woman aged 30 to 39 in good health. The CDR3 runs from the conserved cysteine through the conserved F or W. The order of the fields is J gene, V gene, CDR3 protein.

TRBJ1-5 TRBV24-1 CATSDLVRGYSNQPQHF
TRBJ2-7 TRBV19 CASSIQRGGLHEQYF
TRBJ1-6 TRBV2 CARKTGDSPLHF
TRBJ2-7 TRBV7-2 CASSLTRTYEQYF
TRBJ2-1 TRBV19 CASSRLTSGTYNEQFF
TRBJ1-1 TRBV28 CASSQRQGGMNTEAFF
TRBJ1-6 TRBV19 CASSTGSDSPLHF
TRBJ1-1 TRBV2 CASSEGFRLNTEAFF
TRBJ2-1 TRBV5-4 CASSPGLAGYNEQFF
TRBJ2-3 TRBV3-1/TRBV3-2 CASSQARGDTQYF
TRBJ2-1 TRBV29-1 CSVLDRRGGNEQFF
TRBJ2-1 TRBV11-3 CASSDLAGGDNEQFF
TRBJ1-5 TRBV4-1 CASSQDGEFSNQPQHF
TRBJ1-2 TRBV27 CASSLSRAFGYTF
TRBJ1-6 TRBV6-5 CASRSDRGRSPLHF
TRBJ1-1 TRBV7-8 CASSWEQGPTEAFF
TRBJ2-2 TRBV18 CASSPRTSGFSGELFF
TRBJ2-7 TRBV6-5 CASSYSGQDYEQYF
TRBJ2-5 TRBV2 CASSVSSLETQYF
TRBJ1-3 TRBV9 CASRGGSGNTIYF
TRBJ2-7 TRBV11-2 CASSLASRRTGVYEQYF
TRBJ2-7 TRBV10-2 CASSDFRVEQYF
TRBJ2-3 TRBV6-6 CASSSNRGGTQYF
TRBJ1-5 TRBV6-2/TRBV6-3 CASSYDLGASQPQHF
TRBJ2-7 TRBV3-1/TRBV3-2 CASSQNRGYEQYF
TRBJ1-4 TRBV7-9 CASSLNEKLFF
TRBJ2-3 TRBV6-4 CASSDGEDTQYF
TRBJ1-3 TRBV9 CASSVTGVGNTIYF
TRBJ1-4 TRBV6-1 CASSEGVGSNEKLFF
TRBJ2-3 TRBV28 CASRPGLAGGDTQYF
TRBJ2-2 TRBV20-1 CSASSRAGADTGELFF
TRBJ1-5 TRBV6-6 CASSTTENQPQHF
TRBJ2-6 TRBV4-1 CASSQDTVPSSGANVLTF
TRBJ1-5 TRBV18 CASSPGTGGVQPQHF
TRBJ2-1 TRBV6-1 CASSEDGTGMDEQFF
TRBJ1-1 TRBV5-1 CASIPDGNTEAFF
TRBJ2-1 TRBV28 CASSLGQGYEQFF
TRBJ1-5 TRBV11-2 CASRDGRANQPQHF
TRBJ2-2 TRBV6-1 CASSDRGTGELFF
TRBJ2-7 TRBV2 CASRGLAGLYEQYF
TRBJ1-6 TRBV6-5 CASRESSYNSPLHF